Presented here are 4 T cell receptor beta chains from one specimen sequenced in a study of blood T cells in healthy people across ages. The use of a sample-barcoded 5' primer and a J-beta primer mix characterized a second PCR of about 6 to 12 cycles. Via MiXCR, TCRdb re-called the 5' RACE reads, giving one row per CDR3 protein. The data contain about 1.4 million distinct CDR3 sequences, almost 60% of them singletons. The sequenced material came from blood. These TCRs come from a man younger than 35 in good health.

J is TRBJ2-3 and V is TRBV4-3; D gene unclear. The V and J ends lost 4 bases and 2 bases respectively, with 10 bases between them. This CDR3 contains 14 residues. Germline-derived CDR1 and CDR2 are LGHNA and YSLEER. The CDR3 spells CASSPRWNTDTQYF. CDR3 bases: TGCGCCAGCAGCCCCCGATGGAACACAGATACGCAGTATTTT.

CDR3: CASSLDGTGNREQYF. The CDR3 DNA is TGTGCCAGCAGTTTAGATGGGACAGGGAACCGCGAGCAGTACTTC. This sequence joins TRBV12-3 or TRBV12-4 and TRBJ2-7; 9 bases agree with TRBD1. The J segment lost 6 bases and the V segment lost 1 base, leaving 7 bases of the junction unmatched. There are 15 residues in the CDR3.

This clonotype has only a few counts. One end of the junction fails to match germline, which may point to a read error. J is TRBJ2-1 and V is TRBV12-3 or TRBV12-4; unclear D gene. CDR3 length: 12 amino acids. The CDR3 bases are TGTGCCAGCATTTTAGTTCCCAATGAGCAGTTCTTC. Translated, it gives CASILVPNEQFF.

The V call is TRBV6-2 or TRBV6-3, the J call TRBJ1-1; D is ambiguous. Trimming cost V 2 bases and J 4 bases, with 5 bases left between them. The CDR3 consists of 12 residues. Germline CDR1 reads MNHEY; CDR2 reads SVGEGT. CDR3 residues: CASSYMGTEAFF. The CDR3 nucleotides are TGTGCCAGCAGTTACATGGGCACTGAAGCTTTCTTT.